This passage covers 24 T cell receptor beta chains from one sample sequenced in a study of TIL therapy for anti-PD-1-resistant metastatic lung cancer. The immunoSEQ assay was v3. The repertoire was sequenced with immunoSEQ multiplex PCR; TCRdb's copy has only in-frame clones and lacks some. This table holds approximately 53,000 clones, 70% to 85% found once. The time point denotes: pre-treatment sample, taken before nivolumab and TIL therapy. Sequences were derived from blood, sampled at baseline. These receptors came from a woman aged 25-85 years with non-small cell lung cancer.

Only a few counts were recorded for this clone. The rearrangement uses TRBV6-6 and TRBJ2-2; D might be TRBD1 or TRBD2, each matching 6 bases. CDR1 is MNHNY and CDR2 is SVGAGI in the germline V gene (reference sequence). V dropped 1 base and J dropped 3 bases, with 12 bases sitting between them. The CDR3 covers 16 residues. The CDR3 sequence is CASSYWRGADTGELFF. DNA for the CDR3: TGTGCCAGCAGTTACTGGAGGGGGGCGGACACCGGGGAGCTGTTTTTT.

This clone came up once. The chain recombines TRBV5-1 with TRBJ2-3, with TRBD1 identical over 9 bases. This CDR3 has 15 residues. V dropped 4 bases and J dropped 7; count of bases not matched to a gene: 10. CDR1 and CDR2 (germline): SGHRS, YFSETQ. The CDR3 DNA reads as TGCGCCAGCAGCGAGGGGACAGGGCTCCCGAATACGCAGTATTTT. Translated: CASSEGTGLPNTQYF.

The chain combines TRBV9 with TRBJ2-1; possibly TRBD2 for D (5 bases). The CDR3 totals 12 residues. V was trimmed by 0 bases and J by 12 bases, leaving 10 bases between them. Germline V CDR1 and CDR2: SGDLS, YYNGEE. The CDR3: CASSVDEGVQFF. CDR3 nucleotide sequence: TGTGCCAGCAGCGTAGACGAGGGAGTGCAGTTCTTC.

The V call is TRBV13, the J call TRBJ2-1; the D gene is possibly TRBD2 (6 bases). V lost 5 bases to trimming and J lost 4 bases, with 21 bases between them. The CDR3 has 17 residues. The germline V gene has CDR1 PRHDT and CDR2 FYEKMQ (reference sequence). The CDR3 bases are TGTGCCAGCAGCGTGCGATCGGGGGACGCAATTTACAATGAGCAGTTCTTC. This codes for CASSVRSGDAIYNEQFF.

The chain is built from TRBV10-1 and TRBJ2-3, with D maybe TRBD2 (6 bases). The V gene's germline CDR1 is WNHNN and CDR2 SYGVQD (reference sequence). Deletions cut 1 base from V and 0 bases from J, with 11 bases between. This CDR3 has 16 residues. CDR3 sequence reads: CASSEFGGASTDTQYF. CDR3 DNA sequence: TGCGCCAGCAGTGAGTTTGGCGGGGCTAGCACAGATACGCAGTATTTT.

A note on this clone: Relative to the germline gene, one junction end is altered; a read error may explain this. The chain has TRBV19 and TRBJ1-1, with D possibly being TRBD1 (6 bases). Germline V CDR1 and CDR2: LNHDA, SQIVND (reference sequence). There are 17 residues in the CDR3. This chain's CDR3 is CASLLAGGAVGMTEAFF. The CDR3 bases are TGTGCCAGCCTCCTTGCGGGGGGCGCGGTGGGAATGACTGAAGCTTTCTTC.

The V and J genes are TRBV29-1 and TRBJ2-2; D call uncertain. The V gene lost 3 bases and the J gene lost 6 bases, with 11 bases spanning the gap. Germline CDR1 is SQVTM and CDR2 is ANQGSEA. The CDR3 totals 13 residues. CDR3 in amino acids: CSVEPRSPGELFF. In DNA form, the CDR3 reads TGCAGCGTTGAGCCCCGGAGCCCCGGGGAGCTGTTTTTT.

This chain joins TRBV28 and TRBJ1-1; TRBD1 might be the D (6 bases). The CDR3 length is 14 residues. The V gene lost 3 bases and the J gene lost 5 bases, with 13 bases spanning the gap. Germline assignment: CDR1 MDHEN and CDR2 SYDVKM. The CDR3 coding sequence is TGTGCCAGCAGTTTGGGGGGGCCAGGGACTGAAGCTTTCTTT. Its protein product is CASSLGGPGTEAFF.

This clone came up once. The chain is built from TRBV5-4 and TRBJ2-5, with 7 bases that match TRBD1. Germline CDR1 and CDR2: SGHNT and YYREEE (reference sequence). J gave up 3 bases and V 4 bases, and 6 bases lay outside the gene matches. The CDR3 is made up of 14 amino acids. The CDR3 protein is CASSLAQGEETQYF. CDR3 DNA sequence: TGTGCCAGCAGCCTCGCCCAGGGGGAAGAGACCCAGTACTTC. The full variable domain, rest sourced from reference TRBV5-4 and TRBJ2-5, is ETGVTQSPTHLIKTRGQQVTLRCSSQSGHNTVSWYQQALGQGPQFIFQYYREEENGRGNFPPRFSGLQFPNYSSELNVNALELDDSALYLCASSLAQGEETQYFGPGTRLLVL.

The chain combines TRBV11-1 with TRBJ2-1, with 13 positions matching TRBD2. CDR3 length: 17 amino acids. Germline CDR1 is SGHAT and CDR2 is FQDESV (reference sequence). The V and J ends lost 5 bases and 4 bases, in that order; junction bases with no gene match: 8. The CDR3 loop reads CASSRAVTSGRYNEQFF. The DNA of the CDR3 is TGTGCCAGCAGCAGAGCAGTGACTAGCGGGAGGTACAATGAGCAGTTCTTC.

V gene TRBV25-1 combines with J gene TRBJ1-1; 9 bases are a match to TRBD1. CDR3 length: 12 residues. Unmatched junction bases numbered 4, after V lost 10 bases and J lost 4 bases. The V gene's germline CDR1 is MGHDK and CDR2 SYGVNS. In nucleotides, the CDR3 is TGTGCCACAAGACAGGGGGGCACTGAAGCTTTCTTT. It yields the protein CATRQGGTEAFF.

The chain joins TRBV7-2 to TRBJ1-5, with D uncertain. Germline V CDR1 and CDR2: SGHTA, FQGNSA. CDR3 length equals 16 residues. The germline V and J ends were trimmed by 3 bases and 0 bases, with 12 bases remaining between them. The CDR3: CASSFIQAYSNQPQHF. The CDR3 DNA reads TGTGCCAGCAGCTTTATCCAGGCGTATAGCAATCAGCCCCAGCATTTT.

The chain recombines TRBV4-1 with TRBJ2-7, with a tentative D call TRBD2 (7 bases). The germline gives CDR1 MGHRA, CDR2 YSYEKL. Trimming shortened V by 1 base and J by 7 bases, and 20 bases separated the two germline ends. This CDR3 comprises 16 residues. CDR3: CASSQVSGGASGEQYF. For the CDR3, the DNA is TGCGCCAGCAGCCAAGTTTCTGGGGGGGCCTCCGGGGAGCAGTACTTC.

This chain joins TRBV7-8 and TRBJ2-5; TRBD1 aligns across 10 bases. Germline V CDR1 and CDR2: SGHVS, FQNEAQ. J was trimmed by 5 bases and V by 1 base; bases with no gene match: 10. The length of the CDR3 is 17 residues. The CDR3 region is CASSLDPDRGRGETQYF. CDR3 sequence (DNA): TGTGCCAGCAGCTTAGATCCAGACAGGGGGCGCGGTGAGACCCAGTACTTC.

This clone turned up a few times. This rearrangement joins TRBV5-1 to TRBJ1-2; D remains ambiguous. The CDR3 is made up of 15 amino acids. Trimming pared 1 base from V and 1 base from J, leaving 11 bases between. Germline V gene lookup returns CDR1 SGHRS and CDR2 YFSETQ. CDR3 in DNA: TGCGCCAGCAGCTTGAGCCCGGCAGATAACTATGGCTACACCTTC. It specifies CASSLSPADNYGYTF.

V is TRBV27 and J is TRBJ2-7; 9 nucleotides line up with TRBD2. The CDR3 runs to 14 residues. Unmatched junction bases numbered 6, after V lost 7 bases and J lost 2 bases. CDR1 is MNHEY and CDR2 is SMNVEV in the germline V gene (reference sequence). CDR3 residues: CASKLAGTAYEQYF. CDR3 nucleotide sequence: TGTGCCAGCAAACTAGCGGGTACCGCCTACGAGCAGTACTTC.

The chain recombines TRBV30 with TRBJ1-2; tentative D call: TRBD1 (5 bases). The V gene lost 2 bases and the J gene lost 5 bases, with 21 bases spanning the gap. Germline V gene sequence: CDR1 GTSNPN, CDR2 SVGIG (reference sequence). This CDR3 is built from 16 residues. The CDR3 sequence: CAWSQGRAPLWYGYTF. The DNA of the CDR3 is TGTGCCTGGAGTCAGGGCAGGGCACCCCTTTGGTATGGCTACACCTTC.

The J gene is TRBJ2-2, the V gene TRBV11-2; D is unclear. The CDR3 loop spans 14 amino acids. The germline V and J ends were trimmed by 0 bases and 5 bases, with 7 bases remaining between them. Germline-derived CDR1 and CDR2 are SGHAT and FQNNGV. The DNA of the CDR3 is TGTGCCAGCAGCTTAGATCGGACGACCGGGGAGCTGTTTTTT. It codes for CASSLDRTTGELFF.

The chain has TRBV5-1 and TRBJ1-3, with 7 bases identical to TRBD1. The V and J ends lost 2 bases and 0 bases, in that order; junction bases with no gene match: 5. The CDR3 runs 16 residues. Germline V CDR1 and CDR2: SGHRS, YFSETQ. CDR3 nucleotides: TGCGCCAGCAGCTTTCACAGGGGACTCTCTGGAAACACCATATATTTT. Protein: CASSFHRGLSGNTIYF.

The rearrangement uses TRBV28 and TRBJ2-7; TRBD2 matches at 8 bases. The CDR3 runs to 18 residues. The ends lost 3 bases at V and 2 bases at J; junction bases unmatched: 15. Germline V gene data show CDR1 as MDHEN and CDR2 as SYDVKM. CDR3 sequence reads: CASSLFPKGERGTYEQYF. The CDR3 nucleotides are TGTGCCAGCAGTTTGTTTCCCAAGGGGGAGCGGGGGACCTACGAGCAGTACTTC.

This clone has only one observation. The J gene is TRBJ1-1, the V gene TRBV4-1; a possible D gene is TRBD1 (5 bases). Germline V lookup: CDR1 MGHRA, CDR2 YSYEKL. The CDR3 spans 18 residues. V was pared by 2 bases and J by 5 bases, with 24 bases between. The CDR3 here is CASSQFSGNPGPRTEAFF. The CDR3 bases are TGCGCCAGCAGCCAATTCTCAGGGAACCCCGGCCCGAGGACTGAAGCTTTCTTT.

The chain couples TRBV9 to TRBJ2-3, with TRBD2 matching 7 bases. The V gene's germline CDR1 is SGDLS and CDR2 YYNGEE. The CDR3 has 16 amino acids. J gave up 2 bases and V 0 bases, and 6 bases lay outside the gene matches. The CDR3 reads CASSVAGSGYTDTQYF. CDR3 nucleotide sequence: TGTGCCAGCAGCGTAGCTGGTAGCGGGTACACAGATACGCAGTATTTT.

This clone was seen only a few times. The chain joins TRBV18 to TRBJ2-7, with TRBD1 matching over 9 bases. The CDR3 runs to 15 residues. Germline-derived CDR1 and CDR2 are KGHSH and LQKENI. Losses at the gene ends were 2 bases for V and 8 bases for J; bases not matched to a gene: 10. The CDR3 sequence is CASSPVRDRVVQQYF. Here the CDR3 DNA reads TGTGCCAGCTCACCAGTCCGGGACAGGGTGGTTCAGCAGTACTTC. The variable domain in full, completed from reference TRBV18 and TRBJ2-7, reads NAGVMQNPRHLVRRRGQEARLRCSPMKGHSHVYWYRQLPEEGLKFMVYLQKENIIDESGMPKERFSAEFPKEGPSILRIQQVVRGDSAAYFCASSPVRDRVVQQYFGPGTRLTVT.

This chain uses TRBV9 with TRBJ2-1; 11 nucleotides match TRBD1. Germline assignment: CDR1 SGDLS and CDR2 YYNGEE. CDR3 length: 16 residues. V shed 4 bases, J shed 6 bases, and the junction held 9 bases outside the gene matches. The CDR3 nucleotides are TGTGCCAGCAGCCCACTCGGGACAGGGGGGACCAATGAGCAGTTCTTC. Translation: CASSPLGTGGTNEQFF.